This TCR beta chain was retrieved from a study of blood T cell repertoires in COVID-19. Whole-study context: Acute and convalescent COVID-19 samples came from the United States, Italy and Spain. From T cells, B-cell-depleted T cells, or PBMCs came the material, which was cDNA or gDNA.

CDR1 and CDR2 from the germline V gene are SEHNR and FQNEAQ (reference sequence). The CDR3 covers 13 residues. The V and J ends lost 3 bases and 5 bases respectively, with 7 bases between them. As handled by the study authors: Estimation of nucleated cell counts was performed using reference gene primer amplification. The assay was immunoSEQ multiplex PCR, and TCRdb's table has in-frame clones only and misses some. The V and J calls and clone size are taken from that table; D and trimming were inferred from the DNA. The top ten hold 5% to 6.5% of the sample, which has about 230,000 clones, 85% seen once.

The source is a man aged 45 to 65 with COVID-19, enrolled during active disease. The sample was peripheral blood. The genes are TRBV7-9 and TRBJ1-4; unclear D gene. DNA for the CDR3: TGTGCCAGCAGCTTTGGGCCGAATGAAAAACTGTTTTTT. Amino acid sequence: CASSFGPNEKLFF.